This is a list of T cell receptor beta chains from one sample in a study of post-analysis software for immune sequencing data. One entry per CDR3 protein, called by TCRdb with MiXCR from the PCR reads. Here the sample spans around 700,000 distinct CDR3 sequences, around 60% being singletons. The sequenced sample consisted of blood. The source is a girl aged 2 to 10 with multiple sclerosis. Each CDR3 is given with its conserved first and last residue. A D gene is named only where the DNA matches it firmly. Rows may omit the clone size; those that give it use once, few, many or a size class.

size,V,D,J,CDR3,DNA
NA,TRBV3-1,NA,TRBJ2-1,CASSQDVAFEQFF,TGTGCCAGCAGCCAAGATGTAGCGTTCGAGCAGTTCTTC
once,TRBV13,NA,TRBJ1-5,CASSLLSAGNQPQHF,TGTGCCAGCAGCTTATTGTCGGCGGGCAATCAGCCCCAGCATTTT
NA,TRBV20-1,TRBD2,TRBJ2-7,CSAELGLAGYYEQYF,TGCAGTGCTGAGCTGGGACTAGCGGGGTACTACGAGCAGTACTTC
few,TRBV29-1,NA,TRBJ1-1,CSGQSKMNTEAFF,TGCAGCGGTCAAAGTAAGATGAACACTGAAGCTTTCTTT
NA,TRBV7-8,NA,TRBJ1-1,CASSPDGALEAFF,TGTGCCAGCAGCCCGGACGGAGCCTTAGAAGCTTTCTTT
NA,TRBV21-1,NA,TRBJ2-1,CASGTDNEQFF,TGTGCCAGCGGGACTGACAATGAGCAGTTCTTC
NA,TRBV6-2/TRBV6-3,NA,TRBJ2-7,CASSYGGGPTYEQYF,TGTGCCAGCAGTTACGGAGGCGGCCCAACCTACGAGCAGTACTTC
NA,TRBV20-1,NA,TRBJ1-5,CSALVGSNQPQHF,TGCAGTGCTTTGGTAGGGAGCAATCAGCCCCAGCATTTT
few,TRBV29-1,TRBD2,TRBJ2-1,CSVSAGTSGRVSYNEQFF,TGCAGCGTTTCGGCCGGGACTAGCGGGCGCGTTTCCTACAATGAGCAGTTCTTC
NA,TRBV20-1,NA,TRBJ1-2,CSAEPTGTYGYTF,TGCAGTGCTGAACCGACAGGAACCTATGGCTACACCTTC
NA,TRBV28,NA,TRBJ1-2,CASSSSQRGYTF,TGTGCCAGCAGTTCCTCGCAGCGAGGCTACACCTTC
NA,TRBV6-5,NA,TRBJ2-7,CASSYSGGMTYEQYF,TGTGCCAGCAGTTACTCGGGCGGCATGACCTACGAGCAGTACTTC
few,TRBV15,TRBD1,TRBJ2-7,CATSRETGVFYEQYF,TGTGCCACCAGCAGAGAAACAGGGGTGTTCTACGAGCAGTACTTC
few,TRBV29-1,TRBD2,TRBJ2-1,CSVAGGFYNEQFF,TGCTCGGTGGCCGGGGGGTTTTACAATGAGCAGTTCTTC
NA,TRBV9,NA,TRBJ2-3,CASSVEGHRSDTQYF,TGTGCCAGCAGCGTAGAGGGACATAGATCAGATACGCAGTATTTT
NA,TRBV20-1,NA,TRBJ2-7,CSAREGEGSSYEQYF,TGCAGTGCTAGAGAGGGAGAAGGGAGCTCCTACGAGCAGTACTTC
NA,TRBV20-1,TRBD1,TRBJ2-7,CSARVSGQSYEQYF,TGCAGTGCTAGAGTCTCGGGACAGTCCTACGAGCAGTACTTC
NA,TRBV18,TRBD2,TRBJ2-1,CASSPPVSGGADEQFF,TGTGCCAGCTCACCACCGGTTAGCGGGGGGGCTGATGAGCAGTTCTTC
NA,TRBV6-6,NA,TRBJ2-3,CASSYGARTDTQYF,TGTGCCAGCAGTTACGGGGCCCGCACAGATACGCAGTATTTT
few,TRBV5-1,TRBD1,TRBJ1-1,CASSSGTGGFYTEAFF,TGCGCCAGCAGCTCCGGGACAGGGGGCTTCTACACTGAAGCTTTCTTT
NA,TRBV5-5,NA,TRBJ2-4,CASSQTPARKNIQYF,TGTGCCAGCAGTCAGACACCAGCTCGCAAAAACATTCAGTACTTC
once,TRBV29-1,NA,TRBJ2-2,CSVHLSLVDTGELFF,TGCAGCGTTCATCTTAGTTTGGTGGACACCGGGGAGCTGTTTTTT
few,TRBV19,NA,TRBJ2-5,CASSIAEGETQYF,TGTGCCAGTAGTATAGCTGAAGGAGAGACCCAGTACTTC
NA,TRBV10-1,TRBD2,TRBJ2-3,CASSEFAGTSGTDTQYF,TGCGCCAGCAGTGAGTTCGCCGGGACTAGCGGCACAGATACGCAGTATTTT
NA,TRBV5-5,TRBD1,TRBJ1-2,CASSLWQGAQGYTF,TGTGCCAGCAGCTTGTGGCAGGGGGCGCAGGGCTACACCTTC
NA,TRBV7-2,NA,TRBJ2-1,CASRPRTPSYNEQFF,TGTGCCAGCAGGCCCCGGACCCCCTCCTACAATGAGCAGTTCTTC
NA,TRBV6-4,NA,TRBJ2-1,CASSMTLSSYNEQFF,TGTGCCAGCAGTATGACACTGAGCTCCTACAATGAGCAGTTCTTC
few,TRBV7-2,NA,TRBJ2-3,CASSPRPSAPQYF,TGTGCCAGCAGCCCGAGACCCAGCGCGCCGCAGTATTTT
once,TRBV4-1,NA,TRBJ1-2,CASSQVLRGDGYTF,TGCGCCAGCAGCCAAGTACTCAGGGGAGATGGCTACACCTTC
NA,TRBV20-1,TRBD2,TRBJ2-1,CSAKVSGRALYNEQFF,TGCAGTGCCAAGGTTAGCGGGAGGGCCCTCTACAATGAGCAGTTCTTC
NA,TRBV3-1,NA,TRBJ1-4,CASSQMPRSSEKLFF,TGTGCCAGCAGCCAAATGCCCCGATCGAGCGAAAAACTGTTTTTT
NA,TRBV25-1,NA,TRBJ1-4,CASSSGFNEKLFF,TGTGCCAGCAGTTCGGGGTTTAATGAAAAACTGTTTTTT